The 8 T cell receptor beta chains below were found in one sample sequenced in a study of PD-1 and CTLA-4 blockade in melanoma. Repertoires were generated with immunoSEQ multiplex PCR, while TCRdb's copy carries only in-frame clones and drops some. The sample lists 8,500 to 13,000 clones; roughly four fifths were seen once. Here the sequenced sample was CD8+ T cells from peripheral blood, taken from a patient given anti-PD-1 treatment. The receptor set was obtained from a human donor with melanoma.

The J gene is TRBJ2-7, the V gene TRBV5-6; TRBD1 matches at 8 bases. Per the germline V gene, CDR1 is SGHDT and CDR2 is YYEEEE. The CDR3 sequence is 12 residues long. V lost 4 bases and J lost 6; bases outside the gene matches: 3. The CDR3 reads CASSPDRGEQYF. The CDR3 DNA reads as TGTGCCAGCAGCCCTGACAGGGGCGAGCAGTACTTC. Full variable domain (remainder filled in from reference TRBV5-6 and TRBJ2-7): DAGVTQSPTHLIKTRGQQVTLRCSPKSGHDTVSWYQQALGQGPQFIFQYYEEEERQRGNFPDRFSGHQFPNYSSELNVNALLLGDSALYLCASSPDRGEQYFGPGTRLTVT.

The V and J genes are TRBV7-6 and TRBJ1-1; TRBD1 aligns across 7 bases. J lost 0 bases, V lost 4 bases, and 2 bases had no gene match. Germline V lookup: CDR1 SGHVS, CDR2 FNYEAQ. CDR3 length equals 14 residues. CDR3 loop: CASSSGQMNTEAFF. Here the CDR3 DNA reads TGTGCCAGCAGCTCGGGACAGATGAACACTGAAGCTTTCTTT. Supplemented by reference TRBV7-6 and TRBJ1-1, the full variable domain reads GAGVSQSPRYKVTKRGQDVALRCDPISGHVSLYWYRQALGQGPEFLTYFNYEAQQDKSGLPNDRFSAERPEGSISTLTIQRTEQRDSAMYRCASSSGQMNTEAFFGQGTRLTVV.

The rearrangement uses TRBV28 and TRBJ2-7, with TRBD1 identical over 10 bases. The trim removed 5 bases at V and 1 base at J, leaving 5 bases unmatched. The germline CDR1 and CDR2 sequences are MDHEN and SYDVKM. The CDR3 totals 15 residues. DNA of the CDR3: TGTGCCAGCAGTCCCGGGACAGGGGCTTCCTACGAGCAGTACTTC. It codes for CASSPGTGASYEQYF.

The chain's CDR3 is CASSIGTGAGGTITGELFF. CDR3 nucleotide sequence: TGTGCCAGTAGTATAGGGACAGGGGCCGGCGGGACTATCACCGGGGAGCTGTTTTTT. The chain has TRBV19 and TRBJ2-2; 9 bases are a match to TRBD1. The germline V gene has CDR1 LNHDA and CDR2 SQIVND (reference sequence). CDR3 length: 19 residues. The trim removed 1 base at V and 4 bases at J, leaving 13 bases unmatched. Full variable domain (outside the CDR3, taken from reference TRBV19 and TRBJ2-2): DGGITQSPKYLFRKEGQNVTLSCEQNLNHDAMYWYRQDPGQGLRLIYYSQIVNDFQKGDIAEGYSVSREKKESFPLTVTSAQKNPTAFYLCASSIGTGAGGTITGELFFGEGSRLTVL.

A single count supports this clone. V is TRBV9 and J is TRBJ2-4; D gene unclear. The CDR3 totals 14 residues. Germline V lookup: CDR1 SGDLS, CDR2 YYNGEE. V lost 0 bases and J lost 0, with 4 bases in between. DNA of the CDR3: TGTGCCAGCAGCGTAGATCTAGCCAAAAACATTCAGTACTTC. Its protein product is CASSVDLAKNIQYF.

This clone is medium-sized by share. The chain uses TRBV5-5 and TRBJ2-1; tentatively, D is TRBD1 (5 bases). The V and J ends lost 2 bases and 8 bases respectively, with 29 bases between them. CDR1 is SGHKS, CDR2 YYEKEE, per germline (reference sequence). There are 19 residues in the CDR3. The CDR3 region is CASSLKSYFQWKGLDEQFF. In DNA form, the CDR3 reads TGTGCCAGCAGCTTAAAATCCTACTTTCAGTGGAAGGGGTTAGATGAGCAGTTCTTC.

This clone was found a few times. The V gene is TRBV7-7, the J gene TRBJ1-2; D is undetermined. The CDR3 extends over 14 amino acids. Germline V gene sequence: CDR1 SSHAT, CDR2 FNYEAQ (reference sequence). In nucleotides, the CDR3 is TGTGCTAGTAGCAAGCGAGGGCTGGGCTATGGCTACACCTTC. Residues: CASSKRGLGYGYTF.

The chain joins TRBV30 to TRBJ1-5, with D tentatively TRBD1 (5 bases). The germline V gene has CDR1 GTSNPN and CDR2 SVGIG (reference sequence). V dropped 3 bases and J dropped 7 bases, with 13 bases sitting between them. The CDR3 totals 13 residues. The CDR3 is CAWRTAFGQPQHF. The CDR3 bases are TGTGCCTGGAGGACAGCCTTTGGACAGCCCCAGCATTTT.